Below are 21 T cell receptor beta chains sequenced from a single sample in a study of cytomegalovirus exposure and HLA in healthy donors. The repertoire was sequenced with immunoSEQ multiplex PCR; TCRdb's copy has only in-frame clones and lacks some. Of 130,000 to 150,000 clones in the sample, 75% to 90% were seen once. The sequencing sample was made of PBMCs. The receptor source for this set is a woman under 30 in good health and CMV-seropositive.

CDR3 residues: CASSIDPGQPLSREKLFF. For the CDR3, the DNA is TGTGCCAGTAGTATAGATCCGGGACAGCCGCTTAGTCGGGAAAAACTGTTTTTT. The V gene is TRBV19, the J gene TRBJ1-4; 7 nucleotides agree with TRBD1. V trimming: 0 bases; J trimming: 8 bases; junction bases outside the gene matches: 15. Germline-derived CDR1 and CDR2 are LNHDA and SQIVND (reference sequence). This CDR3 has 18 amino acids.

This chain uses TRBV4-1 with TRBJ2-7, with 7 nucleotides matching TRBD2. CDR3 length equals 16 residues. CDR1 is MGHRA and CDR2 is YSYEKL in the germline V gene. Trimming took 4 bases from V and 0 from J; bases not matched to a gene: 9. CDR3 in DNA: TGCGCCAGCAGCCCGTGGCCGGGCGGGAGCTCCTACGAGCAGTACTTC. Amino acid sequence: CASSPWPGGSSYEQYF.

The chain recombines TRBV18 with TRBJ1-5; the D is unclear. The CDR3 has 15 amino acids. With 3 bases removed from V and 0 bases from J, the gap between germline ends came to 9 bases. The germline V gene encodes CDR1 KGHSH and CDR2 LQKENI. The CDR3 DNA reads TGTGCCAGCTCACCTGGGCCAGCTAGCAATCAGCCCCAGCATTTT. It specifies CASSPGPASNQPQHF.

This sequence joins TRBV4-1 and TRBJ2-2; D is unresolved. Germline CDR1 reads MGHRA; CDR2 reads YSYEKL. V dropped 3 bases and J dropped 2 bases, with 16 bases sitting between them. This CDR3 comprises 17 residues. CDR3 nucleotide sequence: TGCGCCAGCAGCCACCTCCTAAGGAGAGATAACACCGGGGAGCTGTTTTTT. Its protein product is CASSHLLRRDNTGELFF.

This sequence joins TRBV6-5 and TRBJ2-2; 9 bases line up with TRBD1. This CDR3 region has 15 residues. The trim removed 6 bases at V and 7 bases at J, leaving 9 bases unmatched. CDR1 and CDR2 from the germline V gene are MNHEY and SVGAGI. The DNA of the CDR3 is TGTGCCAGCAGGGACCGGGACAGGGTCATCGGGGAGCTGTTTTTT. Encoded protein: CASRDRDRVIGELFF.

The chain carries TRBV18 and TRBJ1-4; TRBD1 might be the D (6 bases). The germline V and J ends were trimmed by 1 base and 8 bases, with 8 bases remaining between them. From germline, CDR1 is KGHSH and CDR2 LQKENI. The CDR3 length is 13 residues. The CDR3 DNA reads as TGTGCCAGCTCACCACAGGGGGAGGAAAAACTGTTTTTT. It yields the protein CASSPQGEEKLFF.

V and J are TRBV28 and TRBJ2-3, with 9 bases identical to TRBD1. The germline V gene has CDR1 MDHEN and CDR2 SYDVKM. The CDR3 totals 14 residues. With V trimmed by 8 bases and J by 3 bases, 6 bases remained unmatched. The CDR3 nucleotides are TGTGCCAGCGGGGGGACAGGGCGTACAGATACGCAGTATTTT. It encodes CASGGTGRTDTQYF.

V usage is TRBV7-6 and J usage is TRBJ2-1; 8 bases are a match to TRBD1. The CDR3 covers 15 residues. Trimming at V came to 6 bases and at J to 5 bases, leaving 9 bases not matched to a gene. Germline assignment: CDR1 SGHVS and CDR2 FNYEAQ. CDR3 bases: TGTGCCAGCAGTTCCTACGGACAGGGAAACAATGAGCAGTTCTTC. Its protein is CASSSYGQGNNEQFF.

The CDR3, as DNA: TGTGCCAGCAGTGCGGGACTAGCGTTCGGGGAGCTGTTTTTT. Protein sequence: CASSAGLAFGELFF. V usage is TRBV2 and J usage is TRBJ2-2; 10 bases are a match to TRBD2. The CDR3 sequence is 14 residues long. The V gene end was trimmed by 4 bases and the J gene end by 7 bases; junction bases not matched to a gene: 3. Germline V gene sequence: CDR1 SNHLY, CDR2 FYNNEI.

The gene calls are TRBV6-4 and TRBJ1-1, with D perhaps matching TRBD1 (5 bases). CDR1 and CDR2 from the germline V gene are MRHNA and SNTAGT. Trimming removed 7 bases at V and 11 bases at J, with 17 bases between. The CDR3 contains 12 residues. The CDR3 protein is CASTSPGGEAFF. The CDR3, as DNA: TGTGCCAGCACCTCCCCGGGGGGGGAGGCTTTCTTT.

The CDR3 spells CASSQEGAKYRQYF. For the CDR3, the DNA is TGCGCCAGCAGCCAAGAAGGGGCCAAATATCGGCAGTACTTC. The gene calls are TRBV4-1 and TRBJ2-7; possibly TRBD1 for D (5 bases). Germline V gene sequence: CDR1 MGHRA, CDR2 YSYEKL. CDR3 length equals 14 residues. V lost 0 bases to trimming and J lost 9 bases, with 15 bases between them.

The genes are TRBV4-2 and TRBJ2-1; 13 bases align to TRBD2. The germline gives CDR1 LGHNA, CDR2 YNFKEQ. The J segment lost 9 bases and the V segment lost 1 base, leaving 3 bases of the junction unmatched. The CDR3 is 15 amino acids. The CDR3 nucleotides are TGTGCCAGCAGCCAAGTCACTAGCGGGGGGGGTGAGCAGTTCTTC. The encoded protein is CASSQVTSGGGEQFF.

The chain links TRBV6-1 to TRBJ2-3; 14 nucleotides match TRBD2. V lost 3 bases and J lost 6; bases outside the gene matches: 5. The CDR3 totals 16 residues. CDR1 is MNHNS, CDR2 SASEGT, per germline. DNA for the CDR3: TGTGCCAGCAGTGAGCCGGGACTAGCGGGGGTGGATACGCAGTATTTT. Residues: CASSEPGLAGVDTQYF.

V and J are TRBV7-9 and TRBJ2-7; TRBD1 might be the D (7 bases). The CDR3 sequence is 17 residues long. With 4 bases removed from V and 0 bases from J, the gap between germline ends came to 19 bases. Germline CDR1 is SEHNR and CDR2 is FQNEAQ (reference sequence). The CDR3 DNA sequence: TGTGCCAGCAGCTACTCGGGGGTCCGGGACAGCTCCTACGAGCAGTACTTC. Its translation: CASSYSGVRDSSYEQYF.

This chain connects TRBV27 to TRBJ1-1; 7 bases match TRBD1. The V gene's germline CDR1 is MNHEY and CDR2 SMNVEV (reference sequence). The CDR3 consists of 16 residues. After removal of 2 bases from V and 0 bases from J, the junction contained 6 bases not matched to a gene. This CDR3 is CASSLDRAPMNTEAFF. The CDR3 DNA follows: TGTGCCAGCAGTTTAGACAGGGCGCCGATGAACACTGAAGCTTTCTTT.

This chain joins TRBV7-8 and TRBJ1-1; weak D call: TRBD1 (5 bases). CDR1 and CDR2 (germline): SGHVS, FQNEAQ. The V end lost 1 base, the J end lost 4 bases, and 10 bases lay between the germline ends. The CDR3 length is 14 residues. CDR3 sequence reads: CASSLGAGITEAFF. The CDR3, as DNA: TGTGCCAGCAGCTTAGGGGCAGGGATCACTGAAGCTTTCTTT.

The chain combines TRBV10-3 with TRBJ1-1; the D gene is possibly TRBD1 (5 bases). This CDR3 comprises 12 residues. Germline CDR1 ENHRY, CDR2 SYGVKD. Trimming shortened V by 4 bases and J by 8 bases, and 11 bases separated the two germline ends. CDR3 in amino acids: CAISGTTREAFF. The CDR3 DNA is TGTGCCATCAGTGGGACAACCCGAGAAGCTTTCTTT.

The chain joins TRBV5-1 to TRBJ2-5; 15 nucleotides match TRBD2. Trimming cost V 1 base and J 0 bases; bases outside gene matches: 7. The CDR3 totals 19 residues. Germline CDR1 is SGHRS and CDR2 is YFSETQ. The CDR3 loop is CASSLRGLAGGGYQETQYF. The CDR3 region has the DNA TGCGCCAGCAGCTTGAGGGGACTAGCGGGGGGCGGGTACCAAGAGACCCAGTACTTC.

The chain couples TRBV7-3 to TRBJ1-1, with TRBD1 matching 7 bases. The junction had 5 bases not matched to a gene; V was cut back by 5 bases and J by 5 bases. The CDR3 is 13 residues long. CDR1 and CDR2 (germline): SGHTA, FQGTGA. CDR3: CASSRDRGTEAFF. The CDR3 region has the DNA TGTGCCAGCAGCCGGGACAGAGGGACTGAAGCTTTCTTT. Complete variable domain (other parts from reference TRBV7-3 and TRBJ1-1): GAGVSQTPSNKVTEKGKYVELRCDPISGHTALYWYRQSLGQGPEFLIYFQGTGAADDSGLPNDRFFAVRPEGSVSTLKIQRTERGDSAVYLCASSRDRGTEAFFGQGTRLTVV.

The J gene is TRBJ2-7, the V gene TRBV19, with TRBD1 matching over 9 bases. Looked up from germline, CDR1 is LNHDA and CDR2 is SQIVND (reference sequence). The V gene end was trimmed by 5 bases and the J gene end by 1 base; junction bases not matched to a gene: 9. This CDR3 spans 16 amino acids. The CDR3 spells CASSLSRDRVSYEQYF. As DNA, the CDR3 is TGTGCCAGTAGTCTTAGCCGGGACAGGGTATCCTACGAGCAGTACTTC.

The genes are TRBV25-1 and TRBJ1-2; 9 bases are shared with TRBD1. The CDR3 is made up of 13 amino acids. CDR1 and CDR2 from the germline V gene are MGHDK and SYGVNS. The V segment lost 7 bases and the J segment 5 bases; nucleotides outside the gene matches: 5. For the CDR3, the DNA is TGTGCCAGCATTGATGACAGGGGGTATGGCTACACCTTC. As protein: CASIDDRGYGYTF.